This TCR beta chain was identified in a study of cytomegalovirus exposure and HLA in healthy donors. Overall study findings and caveats: Despite most TCR sequences being rare, some public TCRs occurred in many donors.

Of note for this clone: The antigen is not known.

Trimming at V came to 0 bases and at J to 4 bases, leaving 0 bases not matched to a gene. Germline CDR1 reads MGHRA; CDR2 reads YSYEKL. The CDR3 is made up of 15 amino acids. PCR employed 60 Vbeta and 13 Jbeta primers. TCRdb keeps only in-frame clones here, not all; method: immunoSEQ multiplex PCR. The repertoire includes about 250,000 clones, around 65% of them detected once, and approximately 2.3% sits in the top ten. The chain joins TRBV4-1 to TRBJ2-5, with TRBD2 identical over 12 bases. The material sequenced was PBMCs. The receptor comes from a female donor in good health and CMV-seronegative. In DNA, the CDR3 is TGCGCCAGCAGCCAAGAGGGACTAGCGGGAGAGACCCAGTACTTC. Its protein is CASSQEGLAGETQYF.